This T cell receptor beta chain is drawn from a study of early T cells in non-severe SARS-CoV-2 infection (dated by TCRdb to the early 2020s). For the study in its entirety: Because TCR sequencing relied on bulk RNA taken from unsorted whole blood, pairing of alpha and beta chains was not possible. General study outcomes and caveats: VDJdb matching was skewed toward anti-spike CD8 responses and likely underestimated virus-specific expansions by missing private and CD4 specificities.

Libraries were prepared through 5' RACE. TCRdb names NextSeq 500 as the instrument used. The TCR library protocol attached unique molecular identifiers to individual cDNA molecules to correct for sequencing error and PCR bias. Both TCR alpha and beta chains were sequenced, and tight co-correlation was observed between alpha and beta sequence abundances in each sample. Per the original workflow: V gene, J gene and CDR3 annotation of TCR sequences was performed with Decombinator V4. TCRs were defined as expanded if a significant change between any two time points was detected under a Poisson model with p below 0.0001. TCR abundances were normalised to the total number of TCRs sequenced per sample and expressed as counts per million. TRAV1-2 paired with TRAJ12, TRAJ20 or TRAJ33 defined MAIT TCRs, while TRAV10 paired with TRAJ18 defined iNKT TCRs. A search of VDJdb, accessed on 1 November 2021, was run for TCRs annotated to CMV, EBV and SARS-CoV-2, with TCRs annotated for multiple antigens excluded. In TCRdb, the public reads were trimmed at Q25 with fastp and aligned with MiXCR, with productive beta chains retained. Rows are combined by CDR3 protein, so each entry shows the most common genes and DNA. TCRdb, not the authors, supplied the V and J calls. A total of 40,000 or so distinct CDR3 sequences appear in this sample, around a tenth of them only once. The ten largest clones capture just over 20% of the sample.

This was a case-control study nested in a cohort of healthcare workers in London, UK, who had nasopharyngeal swab PCR tests and blood samples taken every week. Healthcare workers were enrolled in the week of the UK lockdown, from 23 to 31 March 2020, and were followed every week for up to roughly 15 weeks. This clonotype was counted between two and nine times. The target of this receptor is not known. Per-base quality was not reported, and no clone a single base away is much larger than it. There are 12 amino acids in the CDR3, from cysteine to phenylalanine inclusive. The entry retains the CDR3 DNA only, 36 bases that are in frame from base 1. The germline V gene sets CDR1 to SQVTM and CDR2 to ANQGSEA. V sheds 5 bases and J sheds 5 bases, leaving 12 bases between their ends.

The chain joins TRBV29-1 to TRBJ2-5; no confident D gene assignment can be made. The source material was whole blood. The TCR originated in an adult who was a healthcare worker with PCR-confirmed SARS-CoV-2 infection or an uninfected control (not recorded which). CDR3 region: CSVRLAAETQYF. The sequence in DNA is TGCAGCGTTCGGCTGGCAGCGGAGACCCAGTACTTC.